Reported below is one TCR beta chain. Its target is not known. With 1 base removed from V and 8 bases from J, the gap between germline ends came to 15 bases. The germline V gene has CDR1 LNHNV and CDR2 YYDKDF (reference sequence). The CDR3 consists of 15 residues. Peripheral blood samples and lesional scalp punch biopsies were obtained from alopecia areata patients. The data are from a study of CD8+ T cells in alopecia areata. Study as a whole: Treated patients took oral tofacitinib at 5 to 10 mg twice daily. Notes on the study in general: Clonality exceeded that of normal scalp in lesional scalp, most notably in alopecia totalis/universalis.

Following RNA extraction, reverse transcription yielded cDNA that acted as the sequencing template. TCRdb's table, derived via immunoSEQ multiplex PCR, lists solely in-frame clones and lacks some. The sample holds about 130,000 clones, around 50% seen once. V usage is TRBV15 and J usage is TRBJ2-1; D perhaps matches TRBD1 (5 bases). The sequence derives from a human donor with alopecia areata. Specimen: CD4+ T cells sorted from blood, collected at week 0. This CDR3 is CATSRGGAGFDEQFF. Here the CDR3 DNA reads TGTGCCACCAGCAGAGGCGGTGCAGGGTTCGATGAGCAGTTCTTC.